The rows below give T cell receptor beta chains drawn from one sample of a study of Ad26.COV2.S vaccination and SARS-CoV-2 variants. Assay used: immunoSEQ multiplex PCR; TCRdb lists only in-frame clones, some missing. The sample holds approximately 300,000 clones; roughly 84% are singletons and the top ten take 1.9%. The starting material was peripheral blood, obtained in a trial of Ad26.COV2.S vaccine versus placebo. These receptors were obtained from a person between 18 and 59 years old who received the Ad26.COV2.S COVID-19 vaccine or a placebo. Each CDR3 is given with its conserved first and last residue. Each record gives: J gene, clone size, V gene, D gene, CDR3 DNA, CDR3 protein. The D gene is left open where the match is weak. Not every row has a clone size; where given, it reads once, few, many or a size class.

j_call: TRBJ1-3
clone_size: -
v_call: TRBV11-3
d_call: TRBD1
cdr3_nt: TGTGCCAACAACGGGACAGGAGGAAACACCATATATTTT
cdr3_aa: CANNGTGGNTIYF

j_call: TRBJ2-3
clone_size: -
v_call: TRBV18
d_call: -
cdr3_nt: TGTGCCAGCTCAGGGGACACAGATACGCAGTATTTT
cdr3_aa: CASSGDTDTQYF

j_call: TRBJ2-1
clone_size: -
v_call: TRBV7-2
d_call: -
cdr3_nt: TGTGCCAGCAGCTTACAGGACGGAAACTACAATGAGCAGTTCTTC
cdr3_aa: CASSLQDGNYNEQFF

j_call: TRBJ2-5
clone_size: -
v_call: TRBV30
d_call: TRBD1
cdr3_nt: TGTGCCTGGAGCTCCCGAGACAGGGTGGGAGAGACCCAGTACTTC
cdr3_aa: CAWSSRDRVGETQYF

j_call: TRBJ1-2
clone_size: -
v_call: TRBV7-2
d_call: -
cdr3_nt: TGTGCCAGCAGTTTCGACAGGATCGCTAACTATGGCTACACCTTC
cdr3_aa: CASSFDRIANYGYTF

j_call: TRBJ1-3
clone_size: -
v_call: TRBV12-5
d_call: TRBD1
cdr3_nt: TGTGCTAGTGGCGCCACCCCCGGGACAGGGGGGGGAAACACCATATATTTT
cdr3_aa: CASGATPGTGGGNTIYF

j_call: TRBJ2-3
clone_size: -
v_call: TRBV24-1
d_call: TRBD1
cdr3_nt: TGTGCCACCAGTGATCCAGGGACAGGCACAGATACGCAGTATTTT
cdr3_aa: CATSDPGTGTDTQYF

j_call: TRBJ2-7
clone_size: -
v_call: TRBV3-1/TRBV3-2
d_call: -
cdr3_nt: TGTGCCAGCAGCCGCTTCCTAGGGGGGGCCTACGAGCAGTACTTC
cdr3_aa: CASSRFLGGAYEQYF

j_call: TRBJ2-2
clone_size: -
v_call: TRBV10-3
d_call: -
cdr3_nt: TGTGCCATCAGTGAACCCCATTCCAGGGGTGGCGGGGAGCTGTTTTTT
cdr3_aa: CAISEPHSRGGGELFF

j_call: TRBJ1-2
clone_size: -
v_call: TRBV6-2/TRBV6-3
d_call: -
cdr3_nt: TGTGCCAGCAGTTCGACAGCTAACTATGGCTACACCTTC
cdr3_aa: CASSSTANYGYTF

j_call: TRBJ1-3
clone_size: -
v_call: TRBV9
d_call: -
cdr3_nt: TGTGCCAGCAGAACTGACGGACGGGGAAACACCATATATTTT
cdr3_aa: CASRTDGRGNTIYF

j_call: TRBJ2-2
clone_size: -
v_call: TRBV2
d_call: TRBD1
cdr3_nt: TGTGCCAGCACGGGACAGGGAAAGGCCGGGGAGCTGTTTTTT
cdr3_aa: CASTGQGKAGELFF

j_call: TRBJ2-3
clone_size: -
v_call: TRBV2
d_call: TRBD2
cdr3_nt: TGTGCCAGCAGTGATATAGCGGGGATCACAGATACGCAGTATTTT
cdr3_aa: CASSDIAGITDTQYF

j_call: TRBJ2-5
clone_size: -
v_call: TRBV27
d_call: TRBD2
cdr3_nt: TGTGCCAGCAGGCAGACTAGCGGGGGGGCCCAGTACTTC
cdr3_aa: CASRQTSGGAQYF

j_call: TRBJ2-2
clone_size: -
v_call: TRBV5-4
d_call: -
cdr3_nt: TGTGCCAGCAGCAGGGCCGCCTCTGACGGGGAGCTGTTTTTT
cdr3_aa: CASSRAASDGELFF

j_call: TRBJ2-3
clone_size: -
v_call: TRBV25-1
d_call: -
cdr3_nt: TGTGCCAGCAGGGGGGGGGCGGATACGCAGTATTTT
cdr3_aa: CASRGGADTQYF

j_call: TRBJ1-4
clone_size: once
v_call: TRBV7-9
d_call: -
cdr3_nt: TGTGCCAGCAGCTTAAGGACGGAGAATGAAAAACTGTTTTTT
cdr3_aa: CASSLRTENEKLFF

j_call: TRBJ2-2
clone_size: -
v_call: TRBV11-3
d_call: TRBD1
cdr3_nt: TGTGCCAGCAGCCCCGCCGGGACAGTCGCTGGGGAGCTGTTTTTT
cdr3_aa: CASSPAGTVAGELFF

j_call: TRBJ2-3
clone_size: -
v_call: TRBV19
d_call: TRBD1
cdr3_nt: TGTGCCAGTAGTATTGGACAGGGATTAACAGATACGCAGTATTTT
cdr3_aa: CASSIGQGLTDTQYF

j_call: TRBJ1-3
clone_size: -
v_call: TRBV10-3
d_call: -
cdr3_nt: TGTGCCATCACTGACAATGAGGCATCTGGAAACACCATATATTTT
cdr3_aa: CAITDNEASGNTIYF

j_call: TRBJ1-1
clone_size: -
v_call: TRBV6-2/TRBV6-3
d_call: TRBD1
cdr3_nt: TGTGCCAGCAGCACCGGTAGGGGGCGACTCACTGAAGCTTTCTTT
cdr3_aa: CASSTGRGRLTEAFF

j_call: TRBJ2-7
clone_size: -
v_call: TRBV12-3/TRBV12-4
d_call: -
cdr3_nt: TGTGCCAGCAGTAGGACAACCTACGAGCAGTACTTC
cdr3_aa: CASSRTTYEQYF

j_call: TRBJ2-5
clone_size: -
v_call: TRBV7-2
d_call: -
cdr3_nt: TGTGCCAGCAGCTTAGGGTGGCTATTCCAAGAGACCCAGTACTTC
cdr3_aa: CASSLGWLFQETQYF

j_call: TRBJ1-2
clone_size: -
v_call: TRBV18
d_call: -
cdr3_nt: TGTGCCAGCTCACCTGACCAAGACTATGGCTACACCTTC
cdr3_aa: CASSPDQDYGYTF

j_call: TRBJ2-7
clone_size: many
v_call: TRBV5-6
d_call: -
cdr3_nt: TGTGCCAGCAGCCCTCAGGGAATCACTCACTACGAGCAGTACTTC
cdr3_aa: CASSPQGITHYEQYF

j_call: TRBJ1-3
clone_size: -
v_call: TRBV7-9
d_call: TRBD1
cdr3_nt: TGTGCCAGCAGCTTAGGACAGGGGAACGAAGGAAACACCATATATTTT
cdr3_aa: CASSLGQGNEGNTIYF

j_call: TRBJ1-4
clone_size: -
v_call: TRBV7-2
d_call: TRBD1
cdr3_nt: TGTGCCAGCAGGGGACAGACGAATGAAAAACTGTTTTTT
cdr3_aa: CASRGQTNEKLFF

j_call: TRBJ2-6
clone_size: -
v_call: TRBV5-5
d_call: -
cdr3_nt: TGTGCCAGCAGTACAGGTCGTGGGGCCAACGTCCTGACTTTC
cdr3_aa: CASSTGRGANVLTF

j_call: TRBJ1-1
clone_size: -
v_call: TRBV29-1
d_call: -
cdr3_nt: TGCAGCGCCATCAGGACGGTTGTAAACACTGAAGCTTTCTTT
cdr3_aa: CSAIRTVVNTEAFF

j_call: TRBJ2-7
clone_size: -
v_call: TRBV7-2
d_call: -
cdr3_nt: TGTGCCAGCAGCTTCGTCTGGGATTCCTACGAGCAGTACTTC
cdr3_aa: CASSFVWDSYEQYF

j_call: TRBJ1-2
clone_size: -
v_call: TRBV9
d_call: TRBD1
cdr3_nt: TGTGCCAGTACCTACCGGGACAGGCCAGTGGACTATGGCTACACCTTC
cdr3_aa: CASTYRDRPVDYGYTF

j_call: TRBJ1-2
clone_size: -
v_call: TRBV30
d_call: -
cdr3_nt: TGTGCCTCCAGGGTCGGGCAGCTCCTAGCTAACTATGGCTACACCTTC
cdr3_aa: CASRVGQLLANYGYTF

j_call: TRBJ2-7
clone_size: -
v_call: TRBV5-4
d_call: TRBD2
cdr3_nt: TGTGCCAGCGGCCCGGGACTAGCCTCCTACGAGCAGTACTTC
cdr3_aa: CASGPGLASYEQYF

j_call: TRBJ1-2
clone_size: -
v_call: TRBV30
d_call: -
cdr3_nt: TGTGCCTGGAGTGTATTAGGGGAGACCATTCCCCTCTTC
cdr3_aa: CAWSVLGETIPLF